This T cell receptor beta chain is from a study of cytomegalovirus exposure and HLA in healthy donors. About the research overall: Falling in the Caucasian-associated ancestry cluster were 81% of approximately 410 genotyped donors.

A note on this clone: Its cognate antigen is unknown.

General study findings and limits: HLA alleles showed associations with about 15,000 TCR beta sequences in a later analysis, at a 0.05 false discovery rate. CMV antigen specificity of three CMV-associated chains was confirmed in vitro.

With 60 Vbeta and 13 Jbeta primers, the PCR was carried out. The authors' processing: In a later analysis, the count reached approximately 80 million unique TCR beta chains, with about 9.9 million shared. Clones were read by immunoSEQ multiplex PCR, and TCRdb kept only the in-frame ones, dropping some. The DNA was the basis for D and trimming; V, J and clone size are from that table. The listing records over 100,000 clones. Trimming cost V 2 bases and J 8 bases; bases outside gene matches: 5. This CDR3 has 15 residues. Germline V gene sequence: CDR1 MGHRA, CDR2 YSYEKL. The chain joins TRBV4-1 to TRBJ2-1; 11 nucleotides align to TRBD1. The sequenced material came from PBMCs. The source is a man aged 25 to 40 in good health and CMV-seronegative. The DNA of the CDR3 is TGCGCCAGCAGCCAACCCGGACAGGGGGCCGATGAGCAGTTCTTC. Translated: CASSQPGQGADEQFF.